Following are 28 T cell receptor beta chains from one sample sequenced in a study of human T cells and chemical hapten exposure (dated by TCRdb to the early 2020s). The sample's time point label is to be understood as: pre-sensitization, week 0. In the paper's terms, the treatment or condition label means: therapeutic diphenylcyclopropenone sensitization with weekly scalp DPC. The library was produced with RACE. Sequenced on a NextSeq 500. TCRdb trimmed the raw reads at Q25, called clones with MiXCR and kept productive beta chains. Here each entry gathers all rows of one CDR3 protein and keeps the most common genes and DNA. A total of about 70,000 distinct CDR3 sequences appear in this sample, around 9.9% of them only once. The top ten hold about 5.2% of the sample. Material: whole blood, obtained in connection with sensitization to the hapten diphenylcyclopropenone (DPC). Receptors originate from a woman aged 45-65 years with alopecia areata. Some clones in this sample may be carry-over from other donors' samples.

This clonotype was observed a few times. The chain uses TRBV29-1 and TRBJ2-3; 8 bases match TRBD2. The CDR3 totals 16 residues. Trimming removed 7 bases from V and 2 bases from J; junction bases left unmatched: 14. Per the germline V gene, CDR1 is SQVTM and CDR2 is ANQGSEA. The CDR3 loop reads CSANRWTSQNTDTQYF. In DNA, the CDR3 is TGCAGCGCTAACAGATGGACTAGCCAAAACACAGATACGCAGTATTTT.

The table lists this clonotype with many counts. CDR3 loop: CASREGNQPQHF. The CDR3 DNA sequence: TGTGCCAGCAGAGAAGGGAATCAGCCCCAGCATTTT. V usage is TRBV7-9 and J usage is TRBJ1-5, with D hard to call. The CDR3 runs to 12 residues. V dropped 6 bases and J dropped 4 bases, with 7 bases sitting between them. Per the germline V gene, CDR1 is SEHNR and CDR2 is FQNEAQ (reference sequence).

This clonotype was picked up many times. The chain carries TRBV13 and TRBJ2-1; 8 nucleotides agree with TRBD1. In germline, CDR1 is PRHDT, CDR2 FYEKMQ (reference sequence). The CDR3 is 14 amino acids. With V trimmed by 5 bases and J by 10 bases, 10 bases remained unmatched. The CDR3 DNA follows: TGTGCCAGCAGCCCCCTGACAGGGGTAGGGGAGCAGTTCTTC. It specifies CASSPLTGVGEQFF.

A few counts support this clonotype. The chain recombines TRBV12-2 with TRBJ1-5. TRBV12-2 is a pseudogene locus. The CDR3 has 12 residues. CDR3 in DNA: TGTGCAAGTCGCTCAGCCCATCAGCCCCAGCATTTT. Translated: CASRSAHQPQHF.

On this clonotype itself: At one of its ends the junction is not consistent with the germline gene, which may arise from a read error. The chain joins TRBV7-9 to TRBJ1-2, with 7 bases identical to TRBD1. The CDR3 contains 15 residues. CDR1 is SEHNR and CDR2 is FQNEAQ in the germline V gene (reference sequence). CDR3 coding DNA: TGTGCCAGCAGCTCGCCGGGACAGATCATCTATGGCGACACCTTC. It specifies CASSSPGQIIYGDTF. Together with reference TRBV7-9 and TRBJ1-2, the CDR3 gives the full variable domain: DTGVSQNPRHKITKRGQNVTFRCDPISEHNRLYWYRQTLGQGPEFLTYFQNEAQLEKSRLLSDRFSAERPKGSFSTLEIQRTEQGDSAMYLCASSSPGQIIYGDTFGSGTRLTVV.

The chain employs TRBV7-9 and TRBJ1-1; possibly TRBD1 for D (6 bases). The length of the CDR3 is 14 residues. Trimming left V 4 bases short and J 5 bases short, with 14 bases between. Germline V gene sequence: CDR1 SEHNR, CDR2 FQNEAQ (reference sequence). In DNA form, the CDR3 reads TGTGCCAGCAGCTCAAGGGGGGAATTGACTGAAGCTTTCTTT. This sequence encodes CASSSRGELTEAFF.

The CDR3 DNA reads as TGCAGCGCAACAGACAGGGGGATGGGCTACAATGAGCAGTTCTTC. Protein sequence: CSATDRGMGYNEQFF. The chain recombines TRBV29-1 with TRBJ2-1, with TRBD1 matching 9 bases. V was clipped by 7 bases and J by 3 bases; unmatched bases: 10. This CDR3 has 15 residues. CDR1 and CDR2 from the germline V gene are SQVTM and ANQGSEA.

This clonotype was counted a single time. One base away lies a much larger clone, so this may be a sequencing read error. The gene calls are TRBV20-1 and TRBJ1-5; tentative D call: TRBD1 (6 bases). With 5 bases removed from V and 5 bases from J, the gap between germline ends came to 13 bases. The CDR3 runs 13 residues. Germline V CDR1 and CDR2: DFQATT, SNEGSKA (reference sequence). CDR3 nucleotide sequence: TGCAGTGCTGCAAGGGGGGCGGATCAGCCCCAGCATTTT. Protein: CSAARGADQPQHF.

This clonotype has only a few counts. This chain joins TRBV14 and TRBJ1-5; a possible D gene is TRBD1 (5 bases). With 0 bases removed from V and 5 bases from J, the gap between germline ends came to 8 bases. Germline V gives CDR1 SGHDN, CDR2 FVKESK. The CDR3 contains 14 residues. The DNA for the CDR3 is TGTGCCAGCAGCCAAGACGGAGGGGATCAGCCCCAGCATTTT. Residues: CASSQDGGDQPQHF.

This clonotype was counted at least ten times. The chain joins TRBV30 to TRBJ1-6; no clear D gene. Germline CDR1 GTSNPN, CDR2 SVGIG (reference sequence). V was clipped by 3 bases and J by 7 bases, with 7 bases between them. This CDR3 region has 12 residues. CDR3 loop: CAWRHSNSPLHF. Written as DNA, the CDR3 is TGTGCCTGGAGACACAGCAATTCACCCCTCCACTTT.

This clonotype came up a few times. The chain recombines TRBV28 with TRBJ1-6, with D hard to call. CDR1 is MDHEN, CDR2 SYDVKM, per germline. The CDR3 length is 14 residues. With 3 bases removed from V and 10 bases from J, the gap between germline ends came to 13 bases. CDR3 DNA: TGTGCCAGCAGTTTGCCGGCGAGGCTGTCACCCCTCCACTTT. As protein: CASSLPARLSPLHF.

V and J are TRBV12-3 or TRBV12-4 and TRBJ2-7; 12 bases map to TRBD1. The V and J ends lost 4 bases and 7 bases, in that order; junction bases with no gene match: 11. This CDR3 comprises 16 residues. The CDR3 loop reads CASSSSGTGGYGEQYF. Written as DNA, the CDR3 is TGTGCCAGCAGTTCCTCCGGGACAGGGGGCTATGGAGAGCAGTACTTC.

The CDR3 sequence: CASNPGTGFATNEKLFF. In DNA form, the CDR3 reads TGTGCCAGCAACCCCGGGACAGGGTTTGCAACTAATGAAAAACTGTTTTTT. The J gene is TRBJ1-4, the V gene TRBV4-2; 9 bases are shared with TRBD1. Per germline, CDR1 LGHNA and CDR2 YNFKEQ. The CDR3 is 17 amino acids. J was trimmed by 0 bases and V by 7 bases; bases with no gene match: 9.

In this sample, this clonotype turned up many times. The chain carries TRBV4-1 and TRBJ2-5; TRBD2 agrees at 7 bases. The CDR3 has 15 amino acids. Unmatched junction bases numbered 8, after V lost 4 bases and J lost 3 bases. Germline V CDR1 and CDR2: MGHRA, YSYEKL. DNA for the CDR3: TGCGCCAGCAGCCCCCATGGGGGGGGGGAAGAGACCCAGTACTTC. Amino acids: CASSPHGGGEETQYF.

As concerns this clonotype: Possible read error: a much larger clone is one base away. The missing conserved phenylalanine or tryptophan at the end of this CDR3 makes a read error likely. The rearrangement uses TRBV2 and TRBJ1-2; D remains ambiguous. CDR1 and CDR2 (germline): SNHLY, FYNNEI. V was cut by 7 bases and J by 2 bases, with 8 bases left in between. The CDR3 extends over 12 amino acids. CDR3 coding DNA: TGTGCCAGCAATGAGGAGAACTATGGCTACACCTAC. Its protein is CASNEENYGYTY.

The genes are TRBV2 and TRBJ1-5, with 9 bases fitting TRBD1. Per germline, CDR1 SNHLY and CDR2 FYNNEI. The CDR3 has 16 residues. V lost 7 bases and J lost 3; bases outside the gene matches: 10. In nucleotides, the CDR3 is TGTGCCAGCACCGTAGGACAGGGGTTTAACAATCAGCCCCAGCATTTT. Its protein is CASTVGQGFNNQPQHF.

This clonotype was detected many times. The V call is TRBV13, the J call TRBJ2-1, with D possibly matching TRBD2 (5 bases). Deletions cut 5 bases from V and 6 bases from J, with 14 bases between. In germline, CDR1 is PRHDT, CDR2 FYEKMQ (reference sequence). This CDR3 is 14 amino acids long. This chain's CDR3 is CASSPLGEINEQFF. The CDR3 DNA is TGTGCCAGCAGCCCCCTCGGGGAAATCAATGAGCAGTTCTTC. Supplemented by reference TRBV13 and TRBJ2-1, the full variable domain reads AAGVIQSPRHLIKEKRETATLKCYPIPRHDTVYWYQQGPGQDPQFLISFYEKMQSDKGSIPDRFSAQQFSDYHSELNMSSLELGDSALYFCASSPLGEINEQFFGPGTRLTVL.

The table lists this clonotype with many counts. V and J are TRBV7-3 and TRBJ2-2; 12 positions agree with TRBD1. V gave up 4 bases and J gave up 3 bases; unmatched junction bases: 3. The V gene's germline CDR1 is SGHTA and CDR2 FQGTGA. This CDR3 is 16 amino acids long. The CDR3 bases are TGTGCCAGCAGCTCGGGACAGGGGGCAGACACCGGGGAGCTGTTTTTT. This sequence encodes CASSSGQGADTGELFF.

This rearrangement joins TRBV3-1 to TRBJ2-7; 8 bases fit TRBD1. CDR3 length: 16 amino acids. The junction had 8 bases not matched to a gene; V was cut back by 4 bases and J by 0 bases. Germline CDR1 LGHDT, CDR2 YNNKEL (reference sequence). The CDR3: CASSLSTGDHSYEQYF. As DNA, the CDR3 is TGTGCCAGCAGCCTATCGACAGGGGACCACTCCTACGAGCAGTACTTC.

This clonotype was found a few times. The V gene is TRBV5-1, the J gene TRBJ1-1, with D possibly TRBD1 on 5 matching bases. CDR1 is SGHRS, CDR2 YFSETQ, per germline. The CDR3 sequence is 14 residues long. V was trimmed by 1 base and J by 5 bases, leaving 12 bases between them. The DNA of the CDR3 is TGCGCCAGCAGCTTGAGGGGCAGGGAGACTGAAGCTTTCTTT. Translation: CASSLRGRETEAFF.

V gene TRBV15 combines with J gene TRBJ1-1; the D gene is possibly TRBD1 (5 bases). Germline V gives CDR1 LNHNV, CDR2 YYDKDF (reference sequence). This CDR3 contains 15 residues. With 3 bases removed from V and 7 bases from J, the gap between germline ends came to 18 bases. The CDR3 loop reads CATSSRDRLVGEAFF. CDR3 DNA: TGTGCCACCAGCAGCCGGGACCGGCTAGTCGGTGAAGCTTTCTTT.

A few counts support this clonotype. The CDR3 is CASSHQGDEKLFF. As DNA, the CDR3 is TGTGCCAGCAGCCATCAGGGTGATGAAAAACTGTTTTTT. The genes are TRBV3-1 and TRBJ1-4, with D possibly matching TRBD1 (5 bases). This CDR3 region has 13 residues. Trimming left V 3 bases short and J 6 bases short, with 8 bases between. Germline CDR1 and CDR2: LGHDT and YNNKEL (reference sequence). Together with reference TRBV3-1 and TRBJ1-4, the CDR3 gives the full variable domain: DTAVSQTPKYLVTQMGNDKSIKCEQNLGHDTMYWYKQDSKKFLKIMFSYNNKELIINETVPNRFSPKSPDKAHLNLHINSLELGDSAVYFCASSHQGDEKLFFGSGTQLSVL.

This clonotype was detected a few times. The chain is built from TRBV7-9 and TRBJ1-5; perhaps TRBD1 as D (5 bases). The CDR3 length is 14 residues. Per the germline V gene, CDR1 is SEHNR and CDR2 is FQNEAQ (reference sequence). V lost 7 bases and J lost 5, with 15 bases in between. CDR3 in DNA: TGTGCCAGCACCCCCTGGGGGGGGGATCAGCCCCAGCATTTT. Translated, it gives CASTPWGGDQPQHF.

This clonotype was recorded at least ten times. The chain joins TRBV12-5 to TRBJ2-7; TRBD1 agrees at 8 bases. The CDR3 runs 14 residues. Germline assignment: CDR1 LGHNT and CDR2 FRNRAP. Trimming removed 4 bases from V and 2 bases from J; junction bases left unmatched: 4. DNA for the CDR3: TGTGCTAGTGGTTCTTGGGACAGGCCCTACGAGCAGTACTTC. Protein sequence: CASGSWDRPYEQYF.

This clonotype was detected many times. The rearrangement links TRBV20-1 to TRBJ2-3, with a possible D match to TRBD2 (6 bases). Per germline, CDR1 DFQATT and CDR2 SNEGSKA (reference sequence). The CDR3 runs 16 residues. V dropped 3 bases and J dropped 2 bases, with 18 bases sitting between them. The CDR3 loop is CSASDPGESHTDTQYF. The CDR3 DNA reads TGCAGTGCTAGTGATCCGGGGGAGTCCCACACAGATACGCAGTATTTT.

This clonotype has a count of ten or more. V and J are TRBV20-1 and TRBJ1-6, with a weak D call TRBD1 (5 bases). V was shortened by 0 bases and J by 9 bases, with 12 bases between the two germline ends. CDR3 length: 14 residues. Germline assignment: CDR1 DFQATT and CDR2 SNEGSKA (reference sequence). The CDR3 loop is CSAREQRGGSPLHF. CDR3 DNA sequence: TGCAGTGCTAGAGAACAAAGGGGAGGTTCACCCCTCCACTTT.

This clonotype has only a few counts. This chain joins TRBV6-6 and TRBJ1-2; no reliable D call. There are 14 residues in the CDR3. V was clipped by 2 bases and J by 0 bases, with 7 bases between them. Per the germline V gene, CDR1 is MNHNY and CDR2 is SVGAGI (reference sequence). DNA for the CDR3: TGTGCCAGCAGTTACGGACCCCCTAACTATGGCTACACCTTC. This encodes CASSYGPPNYGYTF.

This sequence joins TRBV29-1 and TRBJ1-2, with no clear D. Germline lookup yields CDR1 SQVTM and CDR2 ANQGSEA. This CDR3 spans 13 amino acids. Trimming took off 3 bases at V and 4 bases at J, with 12 bases between the two ends. The CDR3: CSVDSLPSYGYTF. The CDR3 bases are TGCAGCGTTGACTCCCTACCTTCCTATGGCTACACCTTC.